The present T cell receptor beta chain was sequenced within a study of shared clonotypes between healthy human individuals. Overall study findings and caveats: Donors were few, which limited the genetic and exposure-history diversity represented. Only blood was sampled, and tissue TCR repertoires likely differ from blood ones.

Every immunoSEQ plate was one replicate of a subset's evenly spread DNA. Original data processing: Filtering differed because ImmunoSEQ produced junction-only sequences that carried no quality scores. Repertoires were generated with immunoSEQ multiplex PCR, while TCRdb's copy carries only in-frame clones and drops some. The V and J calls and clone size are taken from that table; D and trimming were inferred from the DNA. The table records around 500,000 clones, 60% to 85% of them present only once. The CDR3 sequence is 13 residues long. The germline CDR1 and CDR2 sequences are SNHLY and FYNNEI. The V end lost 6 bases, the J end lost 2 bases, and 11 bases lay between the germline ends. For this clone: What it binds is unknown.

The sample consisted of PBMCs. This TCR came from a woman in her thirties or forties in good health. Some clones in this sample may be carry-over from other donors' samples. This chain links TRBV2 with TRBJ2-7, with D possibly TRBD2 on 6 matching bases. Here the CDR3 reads CASRETRPYEQYF. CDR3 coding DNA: TGTGCCAGCAGGGAGACTAGGCCCTACGAGCAGTACTTC.